A selection of T cell receptor beta chains follows, all from one sample in a study of radiation and T cells in renal cell carcinoma. The assay was immunoSEQ multiplex PCR, and TCRdb's table has in-frame clones only and misses some. The data show approximately 150,000 clones, with 70% to 90% seen just once and around a sixth held by the top ten. This specimen consisted of blood, obtained from a patient whose treatment included radiotherapy and nephrectomy. Receptors originate from a woman between 50 and 59 years old with renal cell carcinoma. The conserved cysteine and the conserved F or W are not part of the CDR3 here. Each record gives: V gene, CDR3 protein.

>TRBV30
AWSWEQAELKGYT
>TRBV25-1
ASSDSRTVNQPQH
>TRBV30
AWVAGGLYNEQF
>TRBV7-2
ASRVSTDTQY
>TRBV5-6
ASSPLLLGPIRGYTQY
>TRBV20-1
SAERETQY
>TRBV7-2
ASSPQGRKKDNEQF
>TRBV29-1
SVDSGGTADTQY
>TRBV28
AIYLGANYGYT
>TRBV5-6
ATNRGTGATGELF
>TRBV6-5
ASSRQDGYGYT
>TRBV19
ASSTSGTVQETQY
>TRBV6-1
ASSDPGTVLGYT
>TRBV9
ASSFRTSGRTDTQY
>TRBV30
AWARVNTEAF
>TRBV28
ASSLRTDTQY
>TRBV29-1
SVDEGSGELF
>TRBV15
ATSREAREYEQY
>TRBV19
ASSIWTDGGADTQY
>TRBV2
ASSAGHQLTGELF
>TRBV4-1
ASSQPVGEYNEQF
>TRBV6-5
ASSPRVSGANVLT
>TRBV7-2
ASSLGRVPLH
>TRBV5-6
ASSPGLRDTEAF
>TRBV20-1
SARVQYEQY
>TRBV2
ASSVKETQY
>TRBV30
ASRTVLYYGYT
>TRBV19
ASSIRATSEETQY
>TRBV5-1
ASSPGVMNTEAF
>TRBV6-1
ASSERGVDEKLF
>TRBV28
ASSLDRLGTGELF
>TRBV7-2
ASSLMKTGELF
>TRBV25-1
ASSEASTDTQY
>TRBV19
ADPSPTGEDPGNTIY
>TRBV6-1
ASRPSGQVNTEAF
>TRBV2
ASSDGFGTVPETQY
>TRBV7-9
ASTDQEPYEQY
>TRBV18
ASSPIRDADEKLF
>TRBV28
ASSRRLERGYT
>TRBV10-2
ASSEVVAEDYEQY
>TRBV4-1
ASSPSGARGYT
>TRBV4-2
ASSQEGVGGNEQF
>TRBV6-1
ASRQGTSTDTQY
>TRBV28
ASSRGTGAQH
>TRBV11-2
ASSLGGGLEEKLF
>TRBV2
ASSEFGEDTIY